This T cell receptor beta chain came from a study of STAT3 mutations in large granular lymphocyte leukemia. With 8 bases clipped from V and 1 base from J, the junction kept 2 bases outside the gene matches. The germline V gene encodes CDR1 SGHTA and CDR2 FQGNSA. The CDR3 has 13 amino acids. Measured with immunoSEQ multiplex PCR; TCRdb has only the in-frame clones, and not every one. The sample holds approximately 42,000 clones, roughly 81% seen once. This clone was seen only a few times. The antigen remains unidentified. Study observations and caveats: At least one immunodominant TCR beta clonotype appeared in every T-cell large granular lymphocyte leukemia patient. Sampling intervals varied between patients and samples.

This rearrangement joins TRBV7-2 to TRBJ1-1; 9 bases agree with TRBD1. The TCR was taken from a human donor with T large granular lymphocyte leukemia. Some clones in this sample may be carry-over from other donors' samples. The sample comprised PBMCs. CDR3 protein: CASGTGWNTEAFF. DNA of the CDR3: TGTGCCAGCGGGACAGGGTGGAACACTGAAGCTTTCTTT.